This TCR beta chain was documented in a study of OX40 agonist ivuxolimab in advanced cancers. Clones were read by immunoSEQ multiplex PCR, and TCRdb kept only the in-frame ones, dropping some. The data show some 72,000 clones, less than 95% seen once. As to this clone: Its antigen is not identified.

Notes on the study in general: In the 0.1 to 3.0 mg/kg range, CD4+ and CD8+ blood T cells had expanded clonally by week 6.

The CDR3 length is 13 residues. Germline-derived CDR1 and CDR2 are LNHNV and YYDKDF (reference sequence). Germline trimming cut 8 bases from V and 5 bases from J; bases unmatched to any gene: 4. The material sequenced was CD4+ or CD8+ T cells sorted from blood, taken in a trial of the OX40 agonist ivuxolimab. The genes are TRBV15 and TRBJ2-5, with 11 bases aligning to TRBD2. The receptor was derived from an adult with an advanced solid tumor such as melanoma, head and neck, liver or kidney cancer. In nucleotides, the CDR3 is TGTGCCACCGAACTAGCGGGAGAGGAGACCCAGTACTTC. It translates to CATELAGEETQYF.